The rows below give T cell receptor beta chains drawn from one sample of a study of blood T cell repertoires in COVID-19. Here immunoSEQ multiplex PCR was the method, and the copy in TCRdb shows in-frame clones only, minus some. The repertoire consists of around 40,000 clones, with around 90% occurring once and the leading ten covering approximately 21%. Source material: peripheral blood. The receptors shown here come from a man aged 45-65 years with active COVID-19. Both conserved end residues are part of each CDR3. Each record gives: clone size, D gene, J gene, V gene, CDR3 protein, CDR3 DNA. A D gene is named only where the DNA matches it firmly. Clone size is stated in some rows and not others, as once, few, many or a class when expanded.

abundance: NA; d_gene: NA; j_gene: TRBJ2-1; v_gene: TRBV7-3; CDR3aa: CASSLRQGGGEQFF; CDR3nt: TGTGCCAGCAGCCTCAGACAGGGAGGAGGTGAGCAGTTCTTC
abundance: NA; d_gene: TRBD2; j_gene: TRBJ2-7; v_gene: TRBV7-2; CDR3aa: CASSPGGTRYEQYF; CDR3nt: TGTGCCAGCAGCCCGGGAGGGACTCGTTACGAGCAGTACTTC
abundance: NA; d_gene: TRBD1; j_gene: TRBJ2-3; v_gene: TRBV28; CDR3aa: CASIDPLGTGSGVDTQYF; CDR3nt: TGTGCCAGCATCGATCCTTTAGGGACAGGGTCCGGGGTAGATACGCAGTATTTT
abundance: NA; d_gene: NA; j_gene: TRBJ2-7; v_gene: TRBV13; CDR3aa: CASSLETGELYEQYF; CDR3nt: TGTGCCAGCAGCTTAGAAACGGGGGAACTCTACGAGCAGTACTTC
abundance: few; d_gene: NA; j_gene: TRBJ1-2; v_gene: TRBV20-1; CDR3aa: CSARLNYGYTF; CDR3nt: TGCAGTGCTAGACTTAACTATGGCTACACCTTC
abundance: NA; d_gene: TRBD1; j_gene: TRBJ1-1; v_gene: TRBV29-1; CDR3aa: CSADRGGTEAFF; CDR3nt: TGCAGCGCTGACAGGGGTGGCACTGAAGCTTTCTTT
abundance: NA; d_gene: NA; j_gene: TRBJ1-4; v_gene: TRBV28; CDR3aa: CASSFLTSGHPKKLFF; CDR3nt: TGTGCCAGCAGTTTCCTTACCTCGGGACACCCGAAAAAACTGTTTTTT
abundance: NA; d_gene: NA; j_gene: TRBJ1-4; v_gene: TRBV5-1; CDR3aa: CASSLTGPPTNEKLFF; CDR3nt: TGCGCCAGCAGCTTGACAGGGCCCCCAACTAATGAAAAACTGTTTTTT
abundance: NA; d_gene: NA; j_gene: TRBJ2-3; v_gene: TRBV6-2/TRBV6-3; CDR3aa: CASSYEQTDTQYF; CDR3nt: TGTGCCAGCAGTTACGAGCAAACAGATACGCAGTATTTT
abundance: NA; d_gene: TRBD1; j_gene: TRBJ2-7; v_gene: TRBV5-5; CDR3aa: CASSLKWTGYEQYF; CDR3nt: TGTGCCAGCAGCTTGAAATGGACAGGCTACGAGCAGTACTTC
abundance: NA; d_gene: TRBD1; j_gene: TRBJ2-6; v_gene: TRBV6-5; CDR3aa: CASNRGAPGANVLTF; CDR3nt: TGTGCCAGCAACAGGGGCGCCCCTGGGGCCAACGTCCTGACTTTC
abundance: NA; d_gene: TRBD2; j_gene: TRBJ2-3; v_gene: TRBV19; CDR3aa: CASSIGGRGITDTQYF; CDR3nt: TGTGCCAGTAGTATCGGCGGGAGGGGAATAACAGATACGCAGTATTTT
abundance: NA; d_gene: NA; j_gene: TRBJ2-6; v_gene: TRBV19; CDR3aa: CASSINYGANVLTF; CDR3nt: TGTGCCAGTAGTATTAACTATGGGGCCAACGTCCTGACTTTC
abundance: NA; d_gene: NA; j_gene: TRBJ1-5; v_gene: TRBV28; CDR3aa: CASSPRTETYYQPQHF; CDR3nt: TGTGCCAGCAGTCCACGGACAGAGACTTACTATCAGCCCCAGCATTTT
abundance: NA; d_gene: NA; j_gene: TRBJ2-7; v_gene: TRBV6-6; CDR3aa: CASSYLADQGEQYF; CDR3nt: TGTGCCAGCAGTTACCTAGCGGACCAGGGGGAGCAGTACTTC
abundance: NA; d_gene: NA; j_gene: TRBJ2-5; v_gene: TRBV5-8; CDR3aa: CASSLVPGEETQYF; CDR3nt: TGTGCCAGCAGCTTGGTTCCGGGGGAAGAGACCCAGTACTTC
abundance: NA; d_gene: TRBD1; j_gene: TRBJ2-2; v_gene: TRBV7-2; CDR3aa: CASSFRQGHTGELFF; CDR3nt: TGTGCCAGCAGCTTCAGACAGGGGCACACCGGGGAGCTGTTTTTT
abundance: NA; d_gene: NA; j_gene: TRBJ2-3; v_gene: TRBV19; CDR3aa: CASSIGQHTDTQYF; CDR3nt: TGTGCCAGTAGTATTGGGCAGCACACAGATACGCAGTATTTT
abundance: NA; d_gene: NA; j_gene: TRBJ2-3; v_gene: TRBV7-9; CDR3aa: CASNQGSDTQYF; CDR3nt: TGTGCCAGCAATCAGGGCTCAGATACGCAGTATTTT
abundance: NA; d_gene: NA; j_gene: TRBJ2-2; v_gene: TRBV7-7; CDR3aa: CASSLGQNTGELFF; CDR3nt: TGTGCCAGCAGCTTAGGACAGAACACCGGGGAGCTGTTTTTT
abundance: NA; d_gene: TRBD1; j_gene: TRBJ2-2; v_gene: TRBV7-6; CDR3aa: CASSPGQVATGELFF; CDR3nt: TGTGCCAGCAGCCCGGGACAGGTTGCGACCGGGGAGCTGTTTTTT
abundance: once; d_gene: NA; j_gene: TRBJ2-1; v_gene: TRBV5-4; CDR3aa: CASSWDWVEQFF; CDR3nt: TGTGCCAGCAGCTGGGACTGGGTTGAGCAGTTCTTC
abundance: NA; d_gene: TRBD2; j_gene: TRBJ2-1; v_gene: TRBV19; CDR3aa: CASSIGLAGLNEQFF; CDR3nt: TGTGCCAGTAGTATAGGCCTAGCGGGGCTCAATGAGCAGTTCTTC
abundance: NA; d_gene: NA; j_gene: TRBJ2-2; v_gene: TRBV18; CDR3aa: CASSWDIYTGELFF; CDR3nt: TGTGCCAGCTCATGGGACATCTACACCGGGGAGCTGTTTTTT
abundance: NA; d_gene: TRBD2; j_gene: TRBJ2-3; v_gene: TRBV28; CDR3aa: CASSSFGGRDTDTQYF; CDR3nt: TGTGCCAGCAGTTCCTTTGGCGGGAGGGACACAGATACGCAGTATTTT
abundance: NA; d_gene: NA; j_gene: TRBJ1-1; v_gene: TRBV6-5; CDR3aa: CASSYGGRVSAEAFF; CDR3nt: TGTGCCAGCAGTTACGGTGGGAGGGTTAGCGCTGAAGCTTTCTTT
abundance: NA; d_gene: NA; j_gene: TRBJ2-1; v_gene: TRBV5-4; CDR3aa: CASSLPGNDEQFF; CDR3nt: TGTGCCAGCAGCTTGCCCGGGAATGATGAGCAGTTCTTC
abundance: NA; d_gene: TRBD2; j_gene: TRBJ2-1; v_gene: TRBV11-3; CDR3aa: CASSLLAGGPYNEQFF; CDR3nt: TGTGCCAGCAGCTTACTAGCGGGAGGGCCTTACAATGAGCAGTTCTTC
abundance: NA; d_gene: NA; j_gene: TRBJ1-1; v_gene: TRBV19; CDR3aa: CASSIDSGSRAEAFF; CDR3nt: TGTGCCAGTAGTATAGATTCGGGGTCGAGGGCTGAAGCTTTCTTT
abundance: NA; d_gene: NA; j_gene: TRBJ2-7; v_gene: TRBV21-1; CDR3aa: CASGSSGSLYEQYF; CDR3nt: TGTGCCAGTGGGTCATCGGGGTCTTTGTACGAGCAGTACTTC
abundance: NA; d_gene: NA; j_gene: TRBJ2-4; v_gene: TRBV6-2/TRBV6-3; CDR3aa: CASSSTSMIIQYF; CDR3nt: TGTGCCAGCAGTTCCACTAGCATGATCATTCAGTACTTC
abundance: NA; d_gene: TRBD2; j_gene: TRBJ2-3; v_gene: TRBV4-2; CDR3aa: CASSLGTSGTDTQYF; CDR3nt: TGTGCCAGCAGCTTGGGGACTAGCGGGACGGATACGCAGTATTTT
abundance: NA; d_gene: TRBD1; j_gene: TRBJ1-2; v_gene: TRBV2; CDR3aa: CASSEARGQGSYGYTF; CDR3nt: TGTGCCAGCAGTGAAGCCCGTGGACAGGGAAGTTATGGCTACACCTTC
abundance: NA; d_gene: TRBD1; j_gene: TRBJ1-2; v_gene: TRBV9; CDR3aa: CASSGIQGSAYGYTF; CDR3nt: TGTGCCAGCAGCGGGATACAGGGGAGTGCTTATGGCTACACCTTC
abundance: NA; d_gene: TRBD1; j_gene: TRBJ2-7; v_gene: TRBV27; CDR3aa: CASSSPTGTGTLEQYF; CDR3nt: TGTGCCAGCAGTTCCCCCACCGGGACAGGGACGTTGGAGCAGTACTTC
abundance: few; d_gene: NA; j_gene: TRBJ2-1; v_gene: TRBV28; CDR3aa: CASSSSSKEQFF; CDR3nt: TGTGCCAGCAGTTCGTCTTCTAAGGAGCAGTTCTTC
abundance: NA; d_gene: NA; j_gene: TRBJ1-2; v_gene: TRBV5-1; CDR3aa: CASSFTPTDTSYGYTF; CDR3nt: TGCGCCAGCAGCTTCACCCCCACGGACACCTCCTATGGCTACACCTTC
abundance: NA; d_gene: TRBD2; j_gene: TRBJ2-7; v_gene: TRBV28; CDR3aa: CASRPGLAGGEQYF; CDR3nt: TGTGCCAGCAGGCCGGGACTAGCGGGAGGCGAGCAGTACTTC
abundance: NA; d_gene: TRBD1; j_gene: TRBJ2-6; v_gene: TRBV7-3; CDR3aa: CASSHTGVGANVLTF; CDR3nt: TGTGCCAGCAGCCACACAGGGGTTGGGGCCAACGTCCTGACTTTC
abundance: NA; d_gene: TRBD1; j_gene: TRBJ2-7; v_gene: TRBV27; CDR3aa: CASSQGTAYEQYF; CDR3nt: TGTGCCAGCAGTCAAGGGACAGCATACGAGCAGTACTTC
abundance: NA; d_gene: TRBD2; j_gene: TRBJ2-5; v_gene: TRBV28; CDR3aa: CASRVAGGYQETQYF; CDR3nt: TGTGCCAGCAGGGTAGCGGGAGGCTACCAAGAGACCCAGTACTTC
abundance: NA; d_gene: NA; j_gene: TRBJ1-3; v_gene: TRBV9; CDR3aa: CASSVFEQGGNTIYF; CDR3nt: TGTGCCAGCAGCGTATTCGAACAGGGAGGAAACACCATATATTTT
abundance: once; d_gene: TRBD2; j_gene: TRBJ2-3; v_gene: TRBV9; CDR3aa: CASSVEGGARKRDTQYF; CDR3nt: TGTGCCAGCAGCGTAGAGGGAGGGGCGAGGAAAAGAGATACGCAGTATTTT
abundance: NA; d_gene: NA; j_gene: TRBJ2-5; v_gene: TRBV28; CDR3aa: CASSKGGQETQYF; CDR3nt: TGTGCCAGCAGTAAGGGAGGACAAGAGACCCAGTACTTC
abundance: NA; d_gene: NA; j_gene: TRBJ2-7; v_gene: TRBV28; CDR3aa: CAAGRETGRVGEQYF; CDR3nt: TGTGCCGCGGGACGCGAAACAGGCAGGGTAGGCGAGCAGTACTTC
abundance: NA; d_gene: TRBD1; j_gene: TRBJ2-5; v_gene: TRBV5-1; CDR3aa: CASSPGQGGETQYF; CDR3nt: TGCGCCAGCAGCCCGGGACAGGGAGGCGAGACCCAGTACTTC
abundance: NA; d_gene: NA; j_gene: TRBJ2-5; v_gene: TRBV7-7; CDR3aa: CASSPVGQGGETQYF; CDR3nt: TGTGCCAGCAGCCCTGTGGGGCAGGGTGGGGAGACCCAGTACTTC
abundance: NA; d_gene: NA; j_gene: TRBJ2-3; v_gene: TRBV25-1; CDR3aa: CASSEYSLTDTQYF; CDR3nt: TGTGCCAGCAGTGAATACAGTCTCACAGATACGCAGTATTTT
abundance: few; d_gene: NA; j_gene: TRBJ2-7; v_gene: TRBV4-3; CDR3aa: CASSANFRGGGYYEQYF; CDR3nt: TGCGCCAGCAGCGCTAATTTTCGGGGCGGAGGGTACTACGAGCAGTACTTC
abundance: NA; d_gene: NA; j_gene: TRBJ2-5; v_gene: TRBV21-1; CDR3aa: CASSARGRGEYQETQYF; CDR3nt: TGTGCCAGCAGCGCAAGGGGCAGGGGCGAGTACCAAGAGACCCAGTACTTC
abundance: medium-sized; d_gene: NA; j_gene: TRBJ2-1; v_gene: TRBV28; CDR3aa: CASSRLEGNEQFF; CDR3nt: TGTGCCAGCAGTCGACTAGAAGGCAATGAGCAGTTCTTC
abundance: NA; d_gene: TRBD1; j_gene: TRBJ1-1; v_gene: TRBV9; CDR3aa: CASSRGQGNTEAFF; CDR3nt: TGTGCCAGCAGCAGGGGACAGGGGAACACTGAAGCTTTCTTT
abundance: NA; d_gene: TRBD1; j_gene: TRBJ1-6; v_gene: TRBV3-1/TRBV3-2; CDR3aa: CASSQEGQNSPLHF; CDR3nt: TGTGCCAGCAGCCAAGAGGGACAGAATTCACCCCTCCACTTT